This T cell receptor beta chain is from a study of a mutant IDH1 vaccine in newly diagnosed glioma. Study at large: Mean patient age was around 40 years; approximately 60% were male and roughly 38% female.

The V gene's germline CDR1 is SGHTA and CDR2 FQGTGA. V was shortened by 5 bases and J by 5 bases, with 15 bases between the two germline ends. This CDR3 region has 14 residues. Clones were read by immunoSEQ multiplex PCR, and TCRdb kept only the in-frame ones, dropping some. The sample lists 50,000 to 60,000 clones; about 91% were seen once. On this clone: Its antigen is currently unknown.

Stated time point: week 11, during vaccination. With topical imiquimod, each dose of the vaccine consisted of 300 ug of mutant IDH1 20-mer peptide. This chain connects TRBV7-3 to TRBJ1-1, with D perhaps matching TRBD1 (6 bases). The clonotype comes from a man between 50 and 59 years old with glioma. Sequences were derived from PBMCs, sampled from a glioma patient whose treatment included an IDH1 peptide vaccine. The CDR3 DNA follows: TGTGCCAGCAGCCGGGGGGCCTCGGGGACTGAAGCTTTCTTT. Its protein is CASSRGASGTEAFF.